This T cell receptor beta chain was sequenced for a study of metastatic and nonmetastatic thyroid tumors. Thyroid surgery had not been preceded by any treatment in any patient. From the PCR reads, TCRdb re-called clones with MiXCR. Of 12,000 or so clones in the sample, 32% were seen once. The clonotype was recovered from a female donor with papillary thyroid cancer or a benign thyroid nodule (not recorded which). Some clones in this sample may be carry-over from other donors' samples. The sequencing sample was made of tumor tissue.

CDR3 residues: CASSLDTSYGYTF. The CDR3 DNA sequence: TGTGCCAGCAGCTTAGACACAAGCTATGGCTACACCTTC. The J gene is TRBJ1-2, the V gene TRBV7-2; D gene uncertain. The CDR3 is 13 amino acids. Germline V gene data show CDR1 as SGHTA and CDR2 as FQGNSA. The V and J ends lost 1 base and 4 bases respectively, with 7 bases between them.